This T cell receptor beta chain was documented in a study of shared clonotypes between healthy human individuals. Study-wide findings and caveats: Generally, naive subsets (rather than memory subsets) showed larger estimated richness. Some naive CD4 clonotypes, around 4.7%, turned up in common across a few donors.

Selected positively for CCR7 and CD45RO-negative, naive CD8 cells excluded terminally differentiated effector memory CD45RA+ cells. Sequencing used immunoSEQ multiplex PCR; TCRdb keeps in-frame clones, though not all of them. The sample has approximately 720,000 clones; around 92% are singletons. This clone was recorded many times. The antigen remains unidentified. V was clipped by 2 bases and J by 7 bases, with 12 bases between them. Germline CDR1 is SGHVS and CDR2 is FNYEAQ. CDR3 length: 14 residues. Specimen: naive CD8+ T cells sorted from blood. The source of this sequence is a young man in good health. The rearrangement links TRBV7-6 to TRBJ2-1; possible D gene TRBD2, 6 bases. The CDR3 bases are TGTGCCAGCAGCTTAATGGCGGGGCAGAATGAGCAGTTCTTC. As protein: CASSLMAGQNEQFF.